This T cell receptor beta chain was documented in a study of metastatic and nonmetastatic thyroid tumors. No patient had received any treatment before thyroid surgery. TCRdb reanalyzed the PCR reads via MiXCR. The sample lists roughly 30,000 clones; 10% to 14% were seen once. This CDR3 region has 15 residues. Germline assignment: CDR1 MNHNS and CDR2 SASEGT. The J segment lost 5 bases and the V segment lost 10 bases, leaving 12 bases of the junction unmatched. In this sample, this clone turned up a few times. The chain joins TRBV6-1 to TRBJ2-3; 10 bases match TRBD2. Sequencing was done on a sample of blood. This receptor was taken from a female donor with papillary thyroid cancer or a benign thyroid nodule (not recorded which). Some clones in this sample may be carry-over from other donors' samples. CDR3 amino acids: CATRGAGGLGDTQYF. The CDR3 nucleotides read TGTGCCACCCGAGGAGCGGGGGGGCTTGGAGATACGCAGTATTTT.